This T cell receptor beta chain comes out of a study of cytomegalovirus exposure and HLA in healthy donors. Points from the study as a whole: Several V segments, TRBV6-2 and TRBV6-3 among them, could not be told apart and were dropped.

Germline V gene lookup returns CDR1 LNHNV and CDR2 YYDKDF (reference sequence). V was trimmed by 0 bases and J by 2 bases, leaving 8 bases between them. This CDR3 has 16 residues. The PCR made use of 60 Vbeta and 13 Jbeta primers. Produced via immunoSEQ multiplex PCR; TCRdb's table is partial and in-frame only. The table has under 200,000 clones, about 80% seen once. About this clone itself: Its antigen is not known.

Sequenced sample: PBMCs. The V call is TRBV15, the J call TRBJ2-6, with a tentative D call TRBD1 (5 bases). The TCR comes from a woman between 25 and 40 years old in good health and CMV-seropositive. The CDR3 sequence: CATSRDLGPGANVLTF. The CDR3 nucleotides read TGTGCCACCAGCAGAGATTTGGGGCCTGGGGCCAACGTCCTGACTTTC.